This entry concerns a single T cell receptor beta chain. Its antigen is not identified. RNA transcripts provided the source from which TCR beta CDR3 regions were amplified. When the TCR CDR3 underwent first-round RT-PCR, the HTBI primer set was used. TCRdb independently ran MiXCR on the multiplex PCR reads; one entry per CDR3 protein. Seen here are 800,000 or so distinct CDR3 sequences, around 38% observed once, and the top ten hold 7.5% to 9.5%. The CDR3 is made up of 14 amino acids. Germline V gene sequence: CDR1 MGHRA, CDR2 YSYEKL. V lost 4 bases, J lost 7 bases, and 16 bases lay in between. These data originate in a study of T cells in Graves' hyperthyroidism and ophthalmopathy. For Graves' hyperthyroidism to be stable, ophthalmopathy could not progress within 18 months. PBMCs were collected from an approximately 10 ml volume of fresh peripheral blood. General study points: Blood also contained most expanded thyroid clonotypes above 0.001.

The chain uses TRBV4-1 and TRBJ2-5; D possibly corresponds to TRBD2 (5 bases). This clonotype was obtained from a man younger than 30 with Graves' hyperthyroidism. Input material: blood. The CDR3 reads CASSRGSREGTQYF. The CDR3 coding sequence is TGCGCCAGCAGCCGCGGGTCACGGGAAGGGACCCAGTACTTC.